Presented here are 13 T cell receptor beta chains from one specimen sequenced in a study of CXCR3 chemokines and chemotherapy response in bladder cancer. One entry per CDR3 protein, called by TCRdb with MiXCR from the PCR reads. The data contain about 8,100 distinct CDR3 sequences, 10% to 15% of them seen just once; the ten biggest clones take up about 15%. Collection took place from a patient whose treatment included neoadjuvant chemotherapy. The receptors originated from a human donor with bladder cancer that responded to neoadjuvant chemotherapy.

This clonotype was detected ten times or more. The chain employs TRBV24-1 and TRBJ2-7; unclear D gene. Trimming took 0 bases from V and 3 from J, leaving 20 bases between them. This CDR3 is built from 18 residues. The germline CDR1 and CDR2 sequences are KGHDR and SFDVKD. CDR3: CATSDLFMSQLINYEQYF. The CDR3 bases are TGTGCCACCAGTGATTTGTTTATGAGTCAACTAATCAACTACGAGCAGTACTTC.

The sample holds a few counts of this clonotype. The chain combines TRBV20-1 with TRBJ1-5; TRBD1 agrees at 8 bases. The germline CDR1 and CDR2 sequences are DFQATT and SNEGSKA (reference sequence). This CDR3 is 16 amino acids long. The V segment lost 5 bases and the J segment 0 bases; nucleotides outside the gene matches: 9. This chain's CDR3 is CSAQQGVDNSNQPQHF. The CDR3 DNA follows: TGCAGTGCTCAACAGGGGGTCGATAATAGCAATCAGCCCCAGCATTTT.

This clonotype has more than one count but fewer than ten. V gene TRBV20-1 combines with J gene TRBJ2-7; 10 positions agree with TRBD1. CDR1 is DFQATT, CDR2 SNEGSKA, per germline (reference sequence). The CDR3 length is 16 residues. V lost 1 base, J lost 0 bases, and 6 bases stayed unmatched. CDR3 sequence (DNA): TGCAGTGCTAGAGGTCCGGGGGACAGGGGCTCCTACGAGCAGTACTTC. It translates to CSARGPGDRGSYEQYF.

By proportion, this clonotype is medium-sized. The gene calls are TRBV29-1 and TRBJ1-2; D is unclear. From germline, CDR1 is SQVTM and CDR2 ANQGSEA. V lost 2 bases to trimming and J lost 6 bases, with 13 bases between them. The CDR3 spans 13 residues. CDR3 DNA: TGCAGCGTTGAAAATCGCCTGAGAGATGGCTACACCTTC. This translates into CSVENRLRDGYTF.

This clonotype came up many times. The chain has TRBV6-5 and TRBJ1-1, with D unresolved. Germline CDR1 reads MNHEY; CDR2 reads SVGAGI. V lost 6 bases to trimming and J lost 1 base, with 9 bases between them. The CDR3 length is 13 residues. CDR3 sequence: CASSRPGNTEAFF. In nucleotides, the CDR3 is TGTGCCAGCAGCAGACCTGGGAACACTGAAGCTTTCTTT.

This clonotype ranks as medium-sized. CDR3 loop: CASRAPSNTEAFF. The CDR3 DNA follows: TGTGCCAGCAGGGCACCTTCGAACACTGAAGCTTTCTTT. V gene TRBV6-6 combines with J gene TRBJ1-1; the D is unclear. The CDR3 covers 13 residues. V was shortened by 6 bases and J by 1 base, with 9 bases between the two germline ends. The germline gives CDR1 MNHNY, CDR2 SVGAGI (reference sequence).

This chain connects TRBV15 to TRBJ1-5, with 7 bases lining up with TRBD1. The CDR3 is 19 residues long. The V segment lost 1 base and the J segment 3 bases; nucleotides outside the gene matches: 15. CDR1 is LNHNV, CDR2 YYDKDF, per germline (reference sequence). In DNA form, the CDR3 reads TGTGCCACCAGCAGAGGGGTCCCGGGACAGACTAGTACCAATCAGCCCCAGCATTTT. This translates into CATSRGVPGQTSTNQPQHF.

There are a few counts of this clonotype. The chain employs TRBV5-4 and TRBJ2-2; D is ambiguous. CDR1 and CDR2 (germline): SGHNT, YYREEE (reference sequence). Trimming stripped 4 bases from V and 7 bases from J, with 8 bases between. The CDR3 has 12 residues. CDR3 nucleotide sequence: TGTGCCAGCAGCCTGGACCGCGGGGAGCTGTTTTTT. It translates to CASSLDRGELFF.

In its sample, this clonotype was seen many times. The DNA for the CDR3 is TGTGCCAGCAGCCCAAGCACAGATACGCAGTATTTT. It specifies CASSPSTDTQYF. This sequence joins TRBV7-4 and TRBJ2-3; D uncertain. With 5 bases removed from V and 0 bases from J, the gap between germline ends came to 3 bases. The CDR3 spans 12 residues. Germline values: CDR1 SGHVT, CDR2 SQSDAQ.

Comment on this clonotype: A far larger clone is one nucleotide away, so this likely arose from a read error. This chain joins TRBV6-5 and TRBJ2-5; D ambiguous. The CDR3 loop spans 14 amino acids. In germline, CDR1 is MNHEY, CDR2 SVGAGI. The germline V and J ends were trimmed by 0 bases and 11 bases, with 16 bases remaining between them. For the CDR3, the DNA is TGTGCCAGCAGTTACTCGGCCGGCTACAATGAGCAGTACTTC. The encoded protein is CASSYSAGYNEQYF.

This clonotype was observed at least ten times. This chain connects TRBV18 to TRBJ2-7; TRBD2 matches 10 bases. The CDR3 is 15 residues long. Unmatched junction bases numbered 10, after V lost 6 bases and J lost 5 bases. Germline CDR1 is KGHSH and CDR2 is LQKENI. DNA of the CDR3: TGTGCCAGCTCCGCTAGCGGGGGCAGACAGAACGAGCAGTACTTC. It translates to CASSASGGRQNEQYF. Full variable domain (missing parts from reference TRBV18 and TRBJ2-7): NAGVMQNPRHLVRRRGQEARLRCSPMKGHSHVYWYRQLPEEGLKFMVYLQKENIIDESGMPKERFSAEFPKEGPSILRIQQVVRGDSAAYFCASSASGGRQNEQYFGPGTRLTVT.

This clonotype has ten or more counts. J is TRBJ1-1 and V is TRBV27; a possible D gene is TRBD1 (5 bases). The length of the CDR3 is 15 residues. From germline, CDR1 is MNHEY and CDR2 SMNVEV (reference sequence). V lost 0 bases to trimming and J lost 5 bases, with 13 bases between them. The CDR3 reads CASSLSQGIKTEAFF. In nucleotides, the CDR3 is TGTGCCAGCAGTTTATCTCAGGGAATAAAAACTGAAGCTTTCTTT.

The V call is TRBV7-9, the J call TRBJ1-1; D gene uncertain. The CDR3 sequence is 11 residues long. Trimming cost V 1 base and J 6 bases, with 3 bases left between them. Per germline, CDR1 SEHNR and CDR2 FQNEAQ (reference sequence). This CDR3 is CASSLEAEAFF. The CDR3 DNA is TGTGCCAGCAGCTTAGAAGCTGAAGCTTTCTTT.